Below are 20 T cell receptor beta chains sequenced from a single sample in a study of cytomegalovirus exposure and HLA in healthy donors. With 60 Vbeta and 13 Jbeta primers, the PCR was carried out. Libraries were prepared by immunoSEQ multiplex PCR; TCRdb keeps only in-frame clonotypes and omits some of them. The table lists around 120,000 clones, 75% to 85% of them singletons. The sample was PBMCs. The receptors were gathered from a woman aged 45-60 years in good health and CMV-seropositive.

The chain employs TRBV30 and TRBJ2-3; TRBD2 aligns across 9 bases. From germline, CDR1 is GTSNPN and CDR2 SVGIG (reference sequence). CDR3 length: 12 amino acids. V lost 4 bases and J lost 6; bases outside the gene matches: 2. CDR3 in amino acids: CAWTSGGDTQYF. The CDR3 DNA follows: TGTGCCTGGACCAGCGGGGGGGATACGCAGTATTTT.

This clone is a singleton in its sample. V usage is TRBV30 and J usage is TRBJ2-1; 8 bases map to TRBD2. J lost 7 bases, V lost 0 bases, and 5 bases had no gene match. The CDR3 loop spans 14 amino acids. Germline CDR1 GTSNPN, CDR2 SVGIG (reference sequence). CDR3 sequence reads: CAWSVSGSGNEQFF. Written as DNA, the CDR3 is TGTGCCTGGAGTGTAAGCGGGAGCGGGAATGAGCAGTTCTTC.

This rearrangement joins TRBV4-1 to TRBJ1-2; D remains unclear. The CDR3 runs 15 residues. Germline CDR1 MGHRA, CDR2 YSYEKL. Trimming took 1 base from V and 3 from J, leaving 12 bases between them. CDR3 DNA sequence: TGCGCCAGCAGCCAAGTCTCGAGGATGGACTATGGCTACACCTTC. This encodes CASSQVSRMDYGYTF.

This chain uses TRBV27 with TRBJ1-2; 7 bases map to TRBD1. The CDR3 covers 15 residues. Germline V CDR1 and CDR2: MNHEY, SMNVEV (reference sequence). J lost 8 bases, V lost 1 base, and 10 bases had no gene match. The CDR3 loop reads CASSLLGGQGGGYTF. The CDR3 region has the DNA TGTGCCAGCAGTTTATTAGGGGGTCAGGGGGGCGGCTACACCTTC.

As to this clone: Sequence at one end of the junction differs from germline and may be a read error. The V and J genes are TRBV6-5 and TRBJ1-1; a possible D gene is TRBD1 (5 bases). The CDR3 extends over 13 amino acids. In germline, CDR1 is MNHEY, CDR2 SVGAGI. The CDR3 region is CVSSPDTARQAFF. CDR3 nucleotide sequence: TGTGTCAGCAGTCCGGACACCGCTAGGCAAGCTTTCTTT.

This chain joins TRBV6-5 and TRBJ2-7, with 7 bases matching TRBD1. Per germline, CDR1 MNHEY and CDR2 SVGAGI. The CDR3 spans 14 residues. Trimming at V came to 6 bases and at J to 2 bases, leaving 7 bases not matched to a gene. CDR3 region: CASSLGTVPYEQYF. The CDR3 nucleotides are TGTGCCAGCAGCCTCGGGACAGTTCCCTACGAGCAGTACTTC.

J is TRBJ1-1 and V is TRBV14; no firm D call. Germline values: CDR1 SGHDN, CDR2 FVKESK. Trimming shortened V by 1 base and J by 4 bases, and 10 bases separated the two germline ends. There are 14 residues in the CDR3. The CDR3 spells CASSQGHGSTEAFF. CDR3 DNA: TGTGCCAGCAGCCAAGGTCATGGTAGCACTGAAGCTTTCTTT.

This chain links TRBV7-6 with TRBJ2-2; unclear D gene. Germline CDR1 and CDR2: SGHVS and FNYEAQ. The CDR3 has 13 residues. Between the trimmed V and J ends, which lost 1 base and 5 bases, there was a span of 5 bases. CDR3 bases: TGTGCCAGCAGCTTAGGCGAAACCGGGGAGCTGTTTTTT. Translation gives CASSLGETGELFF.

The chain has TRBV5-6 and TRBJ2-5, with a tentative D call TRBD2 (6 bases). The germline V and J ends were trimmed by 4 bases and 5 bases, with 12 bases remaining between them. Germline lookup yields CDR1 SGHDT and CDR2 YYEEEE. The CDR3 is made up of 13 amino acids. CDR3 sequence reads: CASSRGLLETQYF. In DNA, the CDR3 is TGTGCCAGCAGCCGTGGACTACTGGAGACCCAGTACTTC.

Here the CDR3 DNA reads TGCGCCAGCAGCCAAGATCGAGGAACTGAAGCTTTCTTT. Translating gives CASSQDRGTEAFF. The V gene is TRBV4-3, the J gene TRBJ1-1; D gene uncertain. Trimming left V 0 bases short and J 5 bases short, with 7 bases between. The CDR3 loop spans 13 amino acids. The germline V gene has CDR1 LGHNA and CDR2 YSLEER.

V and J are TRBV7-8 and TRBJ2-7, with a tentative D call TRBD1 (6 bases). Deletions cut 5 bases from V and 7 bases from J, with 18 bases between. Germline CDR1 SGHVS, CDR2 FQNEAQ. CDR3 length: 14 residues. This CDR3 reads CASSPRQEVGEQYF. The DNA of the CDR3 is TGTGCCAGCAGCCCCAGACAGGAAGTGGGTGAGCAGTACTTC.

This chain joins TRBV4-3 and TRBJ1-1, with D hard to call. The CDR3 is made up of 15 amino acids. The V and J ends lost 0 bases and 4 bases respectively, with 12 bases between them. Germline lookup yields CDR1 LGHNA and CDR2 YSLEER. The CDR3, as DNA: TGCGCCAGCAGCCAAGATAGGTCTTGGAGCACTGAAGCTTTCTTT. Encoded protein: CASSQDRSWSTEAFF.

In this sample, this clone turned up a few times. The rearrangement uses TRBV29-1 and TRBJ1-3, with D perhaps matching TRBD1 (5 bases). Germline CDR1 and CDR2: SQVTM and ANQGSEA. Trimming removed 7 bases from V and 4 bases from J, with 14 bases in between. The CDR3 is made up of 13 amino acids. CDR3 bases: TGCAGCGGTACAGGTGTAGGAGGAAACACCATATATTTT. Its translation: CSGTGVGGNTIYF.

This clone was seen only a few times. This sample also contains other DNA sequences that code for the same CDR3. The genes are TRBV11-2 and TRBJ2-1; 11 bases fit TRBD2. CDR3 length: 17 amino acids. J lost 2 bases, V lost 3 bases, and 6 bases had no gene match. Germline V lookup: CDR1 SGHAT, CDR2 FQNNGV. CDR3 sequence: CASSLGPGLAAYNEQFF. In DNA, the CDR3 is TGTGCCAGCAGCTTGGGACCGGGACTAGCGGCCTACAATGAGCAGTTCTTC. The whole variable domain, filled in from reference TRBV11-2 and TRBJ2-1, reads EAGVAQSPRYKIIEKRQSVAFWCNPISGHATLYWYQQILGQGPKLLIQFQNNGVVDDSQLPKDRFSAERLKGVDSTLKIQPAKLEDSAVYLCASSLGPGLAAYNEQFFGPGTRLTVL.

The chain links TRBV11-3 to TRBJ2-7, with D perhaps TRBD2 (5 bases). V was clipped by 2 bases and J by 3 bases, with 8 bases between them. The germline V gene encodes CDR1 SGHNT and CDR2 YENEEA. The CDR3 spans 13 residues. This chain's CDR3 is CASSLTGIYEQYF. CDR3 coding DNA: TGTGCCAGCAGCTTAACGGGGATCTACGAGCAGTACTTC.

This clone has a single count. The CDR3 protein is CASSIQGALGYTF. Written as DNA, the CDR3 is TGTGCCAGCAGCATACAGGGGGCGTTGGGCTACACCTTC. The chain links TRBV7-8 to TRBJ1-2; 9 nucleotides align to TRBD1. V lost 5 bases to trimming and J lost 8 bases; unmatched junction nucleotides: 6. The CDR3 has 13 amino acids. Looked up from germline, CDR1 is SGHVS and CDR2 is FQNEAQ.

As DNA, the CDR3 is TGTGCCAGCCGAAACCACAGGACATCTCCGGAAGGCTACACCTTC. It yields the protein CASRNHRTSPEGYTF. V gene TRBV19 combines with J gene TRBJ1-2; perhaps TRBD1 as D (5 bases). Germline V lookup: CDR1 LNHDA, CDR2 SQIVND (reference sequence). The CDR3 contains 15 residues. V lost 9 bases to trimming and J lost 8 bases, with 25 bases between them. The full variable domain, with the rest looked up from reference TRBV19 and TRBJ1-2, is DGGITQSPKYLFRKEGQNVTLSCEQNLNHDAMYWYRQDPGQGLRLIYYSQIVNDFQKGDIAEGYSVSREKKESFPLTVTSAQKNPTAFYLCASRNHRTSPEGYTFGSGTRLTVV.

The V call is TRBV4-1, the J call TRBJ2-1; 9 nucleotides agree with TRBD1. Germline trimming cut 4 bases from V and 2 bases from J; bases unmatched to any gene: 3. The CDR3 is 15 residues long. Looked up from germline, CDR1 is MGHRA and CDR2 is YSYEKL. The CDR3 bases are TGCGCCAGCAGCCGGACAGGGGAGACCTACAATGAGCAGTTCTTC. Its protein product is CASSRTGETYNEQFF.

This clone has only a few counts. The genes are TRBV7-3 and TRBJ2-5; 10 bases are shared with TRBD1. The CDR3 consists of 15 residues. Looked up from germline, CDR1 is SGHTA and CDR2 is FQGTGA. V trimming: 3 bases; J trimming: 0 bases; junction bases outside the gene matches: 1. The CDR3 bases are TGTGCCAGCAGCTTGGGACAGGGGTACCAAGAGACCCAGTACTTC. Translated: CASSLGQGYQETQYF. The entire variable domain, with the rest obtained from reference TRBV7-3 and TRBJ2-5, is as follows: GAGVSQTPSNKVTEKGKYVELRCDPISGHTALYWYRQSLGQGPEFLIYFQGTGAADDSGLPNDRFFAVRPEGSVSTLKIQRTERGDSAVYLCASSLGQGYQETQYFGPGTRLLVL.

This sequence joins TRBV7-2 and TRBJ2-7; the D is unclear. Looked up from germline, CDR1 is SGHTA and CDR2 is FQGNSA. CDR3 size: 14 residues. V was cut by 1 base and J by 2 bases, with 9 bases left in between. This chain's CDR3 is CASSLEARTYEQYF. The CDR3 DNA reads as TGTGCCAGCAGCTTAGAAGCCCGAACCTACGAGCAGTACTTC.